This T cell receptor beta chain stems from a study of regulatory T cells in long-lasting Graves disease. Overall study results and limits: Accuracy may have suffered from the small sample size.

This CDR3 spans 14 amino acids. V lost 7 bases and J lost 6; bases outside the gene matches: 7. The time point: newly diagnosed GD, antithyroid drugs for less than 3 months. PBMCs provided the RNA from which the TCR library was made. By American Thyroid Association guidelines, Graves' disease was diagnosed in the cohort. Patients hailed from an endocrinology department in Xi'an, China. Arm-PCR with iRepertoire HTBI primers amplified the CDR3 regions for these TCR beta libraries. TCRdb called the multiplex PCR reads again in MiXCR, with one record for every CDR3 protein. The data contain about 200,000 distinct CDR3 sequences, 18% of them singletons. This clonotype has a count of ten or more. What it recognizes is unknown.

The rearrangement uses TRBV12-3 or TRBV12-4 and TRBJ2-1; 9 bases agree with TRBD2. Specimen: peripheral blood mononuclear cells (PBMCs), collected at new diagnosis, from a patient treated with antithyroid drugs. This sequence originates from a female donor with Graves disease. CDR3 DNA sequence: TGTGCCAGCAAATTGGGGACTAGCTCCAATGAGCAGTTCTTC. This sequence encodes CASKLGTSSNEQFF.